This T cell receptor beta chain is drawn from a study of blood T cell repertoires in COVID-19. The overall study: The origin of the acute and convalescent COVID-19 samples was the United States, Italy and Spain. T cells, B-cell-depleted T cells, or PBMCs provided the cDNA or gDNA that served as material.

In the source study's methods: For nucleated cells, counts were estimated from reference gene primer amplification. This table comes from immunoSEQ multiplex PCR, and its TCRdb copy is limited to in-frame clones, with some not included. The V and J calls and clone size are taken from that table; D and trimming were inferred from the DNA. Here the sample spans tens of thousands of clones, roughly 85% being singletons. This CDR3 contains 17 residues. V lost 5 bases and J 1 base, leaving 15 bases between the germline ends. Germline values: CDR1 MDHEN, CDR2 SYDVKM. V and J are TRBV28 and TRBJ2-6, with D perhaps TRBD1 (7 bases). This TCR was recovered from a human donor in a cohort sampled during active COVID-19. The specimen sequenced was peripheral blood. Here the CDR3 DNA reads TGTGCCAGCAGTCGCGAGGGGGCGGGGTCTGGGGCCAACGTCCTGACTTTC. This gives the protein CASSREGAGSGANVLTF. The full variable domain, its missing parts supplied by reference TRBV28 and TRBJ2-6, is DVKVTQSSRYLVKRTGEKVFLECVQDMDHENMFWYRQDPGLGLRLIYFSYDVKMKEKGDIPEGYSVSREKKERFSLILESASTNQTSMYLCASSREGAGSGANVLTFGAGSRLTVL.